The 17 T cell receptor beta chains reported below all come from one sample, sequenced in a study of beta chain features in type 1 diabetes. Expressed TCRB transcripts were sequenced because the entire RNA isolate underwent reverse transcription. The data were produced by immunoSEQ multiplex PCR, yet TCRdb's version contains in-frame clones alone and is incomplete. The table shows some 230,000 clones, with 9.6% occurring only once. Sequenced: naive CD4+ T cells from blood. The receptors stem from a woman aged 18-29 years in good health.

The V gene is TRBV19, the J gene TRBJ1-2; 8 bases align to TRBD1. The CDR3 is 14 amino acids. Germline-derived CDR1 and CDR2 are LNHDA and SQIVND (reference sequence). V lost 6 bases and J lost 3; bases outside the gene matches: 6. The CDR3 reads CASRLTGADYGYTF. The CDR3 nucleotides are TGTGCCAGTAGGCTGACAGGGGCGGACTATGGCTACACCTTC.

This chain uses TRBV5-1 with TRBJ1-2; 8 positions agree with TRBD1. The trim removed 0 bases at V and 5 bases at J, leaving 12 bases unmatched. CDR1 and CDR2 from the germline V gene are SGHRS and YFSETQ. This CDR3 has 17 residues. The CDR3 DNA reads TGCGCCAGCAGCTTGGTGGCAGGGGGCGATCCCCGTTATGGCTACACCTTC. It yields the protein CASSLVAGGDPRYGYTF.

Only a few counts were recorded for this clone. The rearrangement uses TRBV7-9 and TRBJ2-3, with TRBD1 as a possible D gene (5 bases). Germline V lookup: CDR1 SEHNR, CDR2 FQNEAQ (reference sequence). V was clipped by 1 base and J by 5 bases, with 7 bases between them. The CDR3 sequence is 13 residues long. Here the CDR3 DNA reads TGTGCCAGCAGCTTAGTAGGGGAAGATACGCAGTATTTT. As protein: CASSLVGEDTQYF.

This clone was counted between two and nine times. The V call is TRBV6-5, the J call TRBJ1-6; 7 nucleotides agree with TRBD1. CDR3 length equals 13 residues. Trimming removed 6 bases from V and 7 bases from J; junction bases left unmatched: 3. Germline V gene data show CDR1 as MNHEY and CDR2 as SVGAGI. The CDR3 sequence is CASRPGQNSPLHF. The CDR3, as DNA: TGTGCCAGCAGACCGGGACAGAATTCACCCCTCCACTTT.

This chain joins TRBV30 and TRBJ1-1; 7 bases line up with TRBD1. Germline V gene lookup returns CDR1 GTSNPN and CDR2 SVGIG (reference sequence). CDR3 length: 13 amino acids. The trim removed 0 bases at V and 6 bases at J, leaving 4 bases unmatched. CDR3 sequence (DNA): TGTGCCTGGAGTGTCAGGGGGTCAGCTGAAGCTTTCTTT. Its translation is CAWSVRGSAEAFF. Complete variable domain (other parts from reference TRBV30 and TRBJ1-1): SQTIHQWPATLVQPVGSPLSLECTVEGTSNPNLYWYRQAAGRGLQLLFYSVGIGQISSEVPQNLSASRPQDRQFILSSKKLLLSDSGFYLCAWSVRGSAEAFFGQGTRLTVV.

This clone was picked up a small number of times. The CDR3: CASSYSPRLTGELFF. CDR3 in DNA: TGTGCCAGCAGTTACTCGCCCCGACTCACCGGGGAGCTGTTTTTT. The chain is built from TRBV6-5 and TRBJ2-2; D remains unclear. The CDR3 consists of 15 residues. Per germline, CDR1 MNHEY and CDR2 SVGAGI. V gave up 0 bases and J gave up 4 bases, with 9 bases separating them.

This rearrangement joins TRBV7-9 to TRBJ2-7, with a tentative D call TRBD1 (6 bases). Trimming pared 8 bases from V and 2 bases from J, leaving 16 bases between. CDR1 SEHNR and CDR2 FQNEAQ come from the germline V gene (reference sequence). This CDR3 has 14 amino acids. The CDR3 loop reads CASVRTEGTYEQYF. The CDR3 DNA is TGTGCCAGCGTTAGGACAGAGGGGACCTACGAGCAGTACTTC.

The chain recombines TRBV7-9 with TRBJ2-1; maybe TRBD1 (6 bases). CDR1 SEHNR and CDR2 FQNEAQ come from the germline V gene (reference sequence). CDR3 length: 14 amino acids. V lost 5 bases, J lost 2 bases, and 10 bases lay in between. CDR3 residues: CASSRRDTYNEQFF. The DNA of the CDR3 is TGTGCCAGCAGCCGCCGGGACACCTACAATGAGCAGTTCTTC.

This clone was picked up a small number of times. The rearrangement links TRBV30 to TRBJ2-7; a weak D match, TRBD1 (5 bases). Germline CDR1 and CDR2: GTSNPN and SVGIG (reference sequence). Trimming took 0 bases from V and 10 from J, leaving 19 bases between them. The CDR3 is made up of 14 amino acids. The DNA of the CDR3 is TGTGCCTGGAGTGTCCTCCGGAGACAGCGAAATCAGTACTTC. Amino acids: CAWSVLRRQRNQYF.

There are a few counts of this clone. V is TRBV5-5 and J is TRBJ2-5; 9 nucleotides agree with TRBD1. The CDR3 contains 16 residues. CDR1 is SGHKS, CDR2 YYEKEE, per germline (reference sequence). The trim removed 3 bases at V and 5 bases at J, leaving 11 bases unmatched. The CDR3 region is CASSSKVGTGSETQYF. For the CDR3, the DNA is TGTGCCAGCAGCTCGAAGGTCGGGACAGGGTCGGAGACCCAGTACTTC.

The chain has TRBV30 and TRBJ1-4, with TRBD1 matching over 9 bases. Germline V CDR1 and CDR2: GTSNPN, SVGIG (reference sequence). The CDR3 sequence is 15 residues long. The J segment lost 5 bases and the V segment lost 0 bases, leaving 4 bases of the junction unmatched. CDR3 coding DNA: TGTGCCTGGAGTGTACTTGGGACAGGGAATGAAAAACTGTTTTTT. It is translated as CAWSVLGTGNEKLFF.

This clone appeared a few times. The chain uses TRBV6-5 and TRBJ1-2; TRBD1 matches at 9 bases. Germline CDR1 and CDR2: MNHEY and SVGAGI. V shed 6 bases, J shed 0 bases, and the junction held 5 bases outside the gene matches. The CDR3 is 15 residues long. The CDR3 protein is CASRLQGAPNYGYTF. CDR3 nucleotide sequence: TGTGCCAGCAGGCTACAGGGGGCACCTAACTATGGCTACACCTTC.

The chain joins TRBV10-3 to TRBJ1-5; unclear D gene. This CDR3 region has 12 residues. V lost 4 bases, J lost 6 bases, and 7 bases lay in between. Germline V lookup: CDR1 ENHRY, CDR2 SYGVKD. The CDR3 region is CAISVSGQPQHF. CDR3 nucleotides: TGTGCCATCAGTGTTTCAGGTCAGCCCCAGCATTTT.

This chain joins TRBV5-1 and TRBJ2-3; the D gene is possibly TRBD2 (6 bases). CDR1 and CDR2 from the germline V gene are SGHRS and YFSETQ. This CDR3 comprises 16 residues. The V end lost 1 base, the J end lost 1 base, and 13 bases lay between the germline ends. Here the CDR3 DNA reads TGCGCCAGCAGCTTGCTCTCGGGACTCCGCACAGATACGCAGTATTTT. Translating gives CASSLLSGLRTDTQYF.

This clone turned up a few times. The chain has TRBV19 and TRBJ1-1; D is unclear. The germline gives CDR1 LNHDA, CDR2 SQIVND (reference sequence). The ends were cut back, 0 bases at V and 2 bases at J, with 7 bases in the middle. This CDR3 spans 14 amino acids. CDR3 amino acids: CASSIERLNTEAFF. CDR3 coding DNA: TGTGCCAGTAGTATAGAGCGGCTAAACACTGAAGCTTTCTTT. The variable domain in full, completed from reference TRBV19 and TRBJ1-1, reads DGGITQSPKYLFRKEGQNVTLSCEQNLNHDAMYWYRQDPGQGLRLIYYSQIVNDFQKGDIAEGYSVSREKKESFPLTVTSAQKNPTAFYLCASSIERLNTEAFFGQGTRLTVV.

The chain couples TRBV30 to TRBJ2-2, with D possibly being TRBD2 (6 bases). This CDR3 has 14 amino acids. From germline, CDR1 is GTSNPN and CDR2 SVGIG (reference sequence). V was trimmed by 5 bases and J by 2 bases, leaving 12 bases between them. The DNA of the CDR3 is TGTGCCTGGGAGACCGGGGGAAACACCGGGGAGCTGTTTTTT. It codes for CAWETGGNTGELFF.

CDR3 protein: CASSTAYEQYF. For the CDR3, the DNA is TGTGCCAGCAGCACAGCTTACGAGCAGTACTTC. The V call is TRBV7-2, the J call TRBJ2-7; D not resolved. V lost 5 bases to trimming and J lost 4 bases, with 6 bases between them. Germline V gene data show CDR1 as SGHTA and CDR2 as FQGNSA. CDR3 size: 11 residues.